This TCR beta chain is drawn from a study of T-cell reconstitution after alpha-beta-depleted transplantation in children. Study-wide points: Several hundred rapidly expanded clones from non-depleted graft cells reportedly supplied alpha-beta T cells about two months post-transplant. In some patients, recipient T cells and intrathymic progenitors surviving conditioning explained high day-60 diversity. Diversity and T-cell counts at one year after transplant derived mostly from new T cells.

Remarks on this clonotype: Its antigen is currently unknown.

This sample's TCRbeta library carried unique molecular identifier barcodes. TCRdb fed the PCR reads into MiXCR, producing one record per CDR3 protein. The profile shows 350,000 to 500,000 distinct CDR3 sequences, around 46% of them singletons. The origin of this receptor is a girl between 2 and 10 years old with aplastic anemia, due to receive a stem cell transplant. Sequencing was performed on PBMCs, taken before TCRalphabeta/CD19-depleted stem cell transplant.

Here the CDR3 reads CASSSGQTQPYEQYF. As DNA, the CDR3 is TGTGCCAGCAGCTCCGGACAGACGCAGCCCTACGAGCAGTACTTC. This chain connects TRBV5-7 to TRBJ2-7, with a tentative D call TRBD1 (6 bases). TRBV5-7 has ORF status, its function being uncertain. The CDR3 spans 15 residues. Trimming took 3 bases from V and 2 from J, leaving 15 bases between them.